This T cell receptor (beta chain) was sequenced in a study of cytomegalovirus exposure and HLA in healthy donors. The wider study: From HLA-typed donors, an early data release held some 80 million unique TCRs. Findings of the study overall: Later analysis found that TCR beta chains associated with HLA were more clonally expanded than other, equally common chains.

Vbeta (60) and Jbeta (13) primers were used in the PCR. The assay was immunoSEQ multiplex PCR, and TCRdb's table has in-frame clones only and misses some. The sample shows some 130,000 clones, around 77% of them seen only once. In this sample, this clone turned up a few times. What it binds is not known. Mismatch with germline at one junction end may stem from a read error. The CDR3 totals 13 residues. Per germline, CDR1 GTSNPN and CDR2 SVGIG (reference sequence). The genes are TRBV30 and TRBJ2-4; weak D call: TRBD2 (5 bases). The sample consisted of PBMCs. The origin of this receptor is a male donor in good health and CMV-seropositive. The CDR3 reads CAWGGEGKNSQYF. The CDR3 bases are TGTGCCTGGGGAGGCGAAGGCAAAAACAGTCAGTACTTC.